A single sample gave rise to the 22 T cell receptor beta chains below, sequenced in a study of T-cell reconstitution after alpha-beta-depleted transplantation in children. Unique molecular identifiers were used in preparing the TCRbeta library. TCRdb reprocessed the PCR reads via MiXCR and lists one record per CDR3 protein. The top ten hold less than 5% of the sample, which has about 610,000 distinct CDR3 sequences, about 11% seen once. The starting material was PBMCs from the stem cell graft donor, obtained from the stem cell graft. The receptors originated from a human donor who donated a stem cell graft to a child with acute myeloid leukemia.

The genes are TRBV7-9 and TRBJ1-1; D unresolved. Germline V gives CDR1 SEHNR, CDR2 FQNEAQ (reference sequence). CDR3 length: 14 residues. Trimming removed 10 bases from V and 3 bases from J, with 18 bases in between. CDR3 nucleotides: TGTGCCACAACCACTGGGCAGGTTGACACTGAAGCTTTCTTT. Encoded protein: CATTTGQVDTEAFF.

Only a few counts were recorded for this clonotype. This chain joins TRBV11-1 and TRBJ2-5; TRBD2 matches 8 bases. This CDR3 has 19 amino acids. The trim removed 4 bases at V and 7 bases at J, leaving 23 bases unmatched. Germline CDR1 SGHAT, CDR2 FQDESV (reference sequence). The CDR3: CASSSAGRTIPGGEWTQYF. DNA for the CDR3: TGTGCCAGCAGCTCAGCGGGACGGACGATCCCCGGGGGGGAGTGGACCCAGTACTTC.

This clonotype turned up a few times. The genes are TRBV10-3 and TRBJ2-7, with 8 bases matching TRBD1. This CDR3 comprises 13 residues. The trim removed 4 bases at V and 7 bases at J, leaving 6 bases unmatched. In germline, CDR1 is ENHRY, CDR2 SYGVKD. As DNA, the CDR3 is TGTGCCATCAGTGCCCAGGGGGCTAAGGAGCAGTACTTC. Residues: CAISAQGAKEQYF.

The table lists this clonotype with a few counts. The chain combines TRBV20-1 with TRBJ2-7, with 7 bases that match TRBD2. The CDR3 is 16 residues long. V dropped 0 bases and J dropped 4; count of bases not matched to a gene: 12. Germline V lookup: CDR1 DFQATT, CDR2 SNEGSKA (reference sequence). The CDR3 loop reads CSARDVGGTKNYEQYF. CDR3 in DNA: TGCAGTGCTAGAGACGTAGGCGGGACTAAAAATTACGAGCAGTACTTC.

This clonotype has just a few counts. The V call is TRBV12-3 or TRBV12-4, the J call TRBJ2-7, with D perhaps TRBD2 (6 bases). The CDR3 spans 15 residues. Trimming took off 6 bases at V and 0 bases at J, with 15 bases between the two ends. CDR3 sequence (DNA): TGTGCCAGCAGCCACATGGGACTGATCTCCTACGAGCAGTACTTC. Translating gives CASSHMGLISYEQYF.

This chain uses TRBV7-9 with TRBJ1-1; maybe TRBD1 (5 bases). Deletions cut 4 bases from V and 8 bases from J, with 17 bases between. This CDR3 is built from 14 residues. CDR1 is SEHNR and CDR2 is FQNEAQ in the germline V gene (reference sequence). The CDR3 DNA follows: TGTGCCAGCAGCTCCGGTGGGAGGGGCGTAGAAGCTTTCTTT. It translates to CASSSGGRGVEAFF.

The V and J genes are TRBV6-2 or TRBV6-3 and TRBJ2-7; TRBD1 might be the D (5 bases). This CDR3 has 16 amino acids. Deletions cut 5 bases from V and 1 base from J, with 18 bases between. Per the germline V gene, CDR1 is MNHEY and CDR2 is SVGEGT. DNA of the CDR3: TGTGCCAGCAGTCCCTCATTTGGCAGGGCGTCCTACGAGCAGTACTTC. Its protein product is CASSPSFGRASYEQYF.

The CDR3 sequence: CSVEGNSYNEQFF. The CDR3 DNA reads as TGCAGCGTTGAAGGAAACAGCTACAATGAGCAGTTCTTC. The chain joins TRBV29-1 to TRBJ2-1; D uncertain. Germline V gives CDR1 SQVTM, CDR2 ANQGSEA. The CDR3 contains 13 residues. V was trimmed by 1 base and J by 3 bases, leaving 7 bases between them.

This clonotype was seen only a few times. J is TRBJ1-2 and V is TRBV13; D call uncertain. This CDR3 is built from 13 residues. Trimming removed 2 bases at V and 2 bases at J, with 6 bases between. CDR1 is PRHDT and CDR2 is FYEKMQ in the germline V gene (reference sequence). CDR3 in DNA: TGTGCCAGCAGCTTAACGCGGAACTATGGCTACACCTTC. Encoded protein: CASSLTRNYGYTF.

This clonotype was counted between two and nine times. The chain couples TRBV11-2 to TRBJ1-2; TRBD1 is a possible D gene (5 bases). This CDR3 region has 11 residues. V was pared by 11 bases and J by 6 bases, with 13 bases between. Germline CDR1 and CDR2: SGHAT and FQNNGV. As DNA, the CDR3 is TGTGCCGTGGTGGGGCGGGATGGCTACACCTTC. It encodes CAVVGRDGYTF.

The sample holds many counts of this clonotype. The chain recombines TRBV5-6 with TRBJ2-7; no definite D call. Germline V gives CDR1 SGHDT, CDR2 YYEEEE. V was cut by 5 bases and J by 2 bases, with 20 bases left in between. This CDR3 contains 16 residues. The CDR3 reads CASSKLSGSHPYEQYF. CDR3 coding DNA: TGTGCCAGCAGTAAACTATCCGGGTCACATCCCTACGAGCAGTACTTC.

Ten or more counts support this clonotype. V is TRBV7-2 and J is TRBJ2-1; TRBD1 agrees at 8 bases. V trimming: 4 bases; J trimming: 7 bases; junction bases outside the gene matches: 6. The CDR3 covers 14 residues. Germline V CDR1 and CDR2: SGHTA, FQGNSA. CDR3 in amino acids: CASSSRTGWNEQFF. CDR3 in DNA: TGTGCCAGCAGCTCCCGGACAGGGTGGAATGAGCAGTTCTTC.

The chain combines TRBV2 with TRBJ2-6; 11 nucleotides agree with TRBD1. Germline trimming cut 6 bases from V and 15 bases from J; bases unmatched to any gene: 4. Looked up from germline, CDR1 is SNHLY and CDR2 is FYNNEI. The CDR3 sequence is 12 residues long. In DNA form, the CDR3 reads TGTGCCAGCAGGGGACAGGGGGGGACCCTGACTTTC. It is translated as CASRGQGGTLTF.

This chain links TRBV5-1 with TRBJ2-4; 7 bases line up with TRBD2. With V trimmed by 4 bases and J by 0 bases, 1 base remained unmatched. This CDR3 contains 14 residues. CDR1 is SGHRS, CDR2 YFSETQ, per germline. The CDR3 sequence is CASSGGVAKNIQYF. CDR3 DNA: TGCGCCAGCAGCGGGGGGGTAGCCAAAAACATTCAGTACTTC.

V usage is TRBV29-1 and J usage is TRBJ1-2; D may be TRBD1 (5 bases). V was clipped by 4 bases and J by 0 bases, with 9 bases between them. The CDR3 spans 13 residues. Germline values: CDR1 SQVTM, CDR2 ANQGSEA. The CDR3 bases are TGCAGCGTTGCAACGGGGGCTAACTATGGCTACACCTTC. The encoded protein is CSVATGANYGYTF.

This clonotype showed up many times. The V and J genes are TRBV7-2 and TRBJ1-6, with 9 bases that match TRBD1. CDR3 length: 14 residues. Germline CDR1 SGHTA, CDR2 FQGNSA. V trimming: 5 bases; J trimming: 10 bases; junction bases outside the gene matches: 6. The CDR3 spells CASSPGQGGSPLHF. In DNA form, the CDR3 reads TGTGCCAGCAGCCCGGGACAGGGTGGGTCACCCCTCCACTTT. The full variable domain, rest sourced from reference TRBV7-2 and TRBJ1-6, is GAGVSQSPSNKVTEKGKDVELRCDPISGHTALYWYRQSLGQGLEFLIYFQGNSAPDKSGLPSDRFSAERTGGSVSTLTIQRTQQEDSAVYLCASSPGQGGSPLHFGNGTRLTVT.

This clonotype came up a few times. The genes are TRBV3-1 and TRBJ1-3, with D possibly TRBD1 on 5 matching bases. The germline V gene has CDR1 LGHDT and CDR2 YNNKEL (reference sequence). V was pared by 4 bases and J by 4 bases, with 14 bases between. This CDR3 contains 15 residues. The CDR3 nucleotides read TGTGCCAGCAGCCCCCAGGGAATCTTCGGAAACACCATATATTTT. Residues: CASSPQGIFGNTIYF.

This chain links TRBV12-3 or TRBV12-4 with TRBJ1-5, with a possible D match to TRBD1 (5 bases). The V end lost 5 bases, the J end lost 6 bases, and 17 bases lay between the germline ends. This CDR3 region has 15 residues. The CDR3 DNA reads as TGTGCCAGCAGTCCTGGGGACTTTAGGGGTCAGCCCCAGCATTTT. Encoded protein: CASSPGDFRGQPQHF.

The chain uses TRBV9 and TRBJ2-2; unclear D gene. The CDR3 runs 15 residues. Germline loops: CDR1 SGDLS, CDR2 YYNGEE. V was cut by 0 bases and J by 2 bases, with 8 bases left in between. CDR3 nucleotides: TGTGCCAGCAGCGTAGAGATATCAAACACCGGGGAGCTGTTTTTT. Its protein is CASSVEISNTGELFF.

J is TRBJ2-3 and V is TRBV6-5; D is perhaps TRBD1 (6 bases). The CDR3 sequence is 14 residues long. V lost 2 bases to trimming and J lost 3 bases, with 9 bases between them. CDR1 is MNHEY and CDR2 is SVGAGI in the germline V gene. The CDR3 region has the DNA TGTGCCAGCAGTTACCAGGGGTTTACAGATACGCAGTATTTT. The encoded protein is CASSYQGFTDTQYF.

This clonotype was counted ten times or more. The DNA of the CDR3 is TGTGCCAGCAGCTTTGAGGACAGCTCCTACGAGCAGTACTTC. Amino acids: CASSFEDSSYEQYF. J is TRBJ2-7 and V is TRBV7-6; D perhaps matches TRBD1 (6 bases). V lost 3 bases and J 0 bases, leaving 9 bases between the germline ends. CDR1 and CDR2 from the germline V gene are SGHVS and FNYEAQ. This CDR3 is built from 14 residues.

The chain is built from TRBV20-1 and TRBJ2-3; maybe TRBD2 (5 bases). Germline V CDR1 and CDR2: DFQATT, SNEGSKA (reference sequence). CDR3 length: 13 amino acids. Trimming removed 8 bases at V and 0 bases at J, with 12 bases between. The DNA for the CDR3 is TGCAGTAAGACTAAGGCTAGCACAGATACGCAGTATTTT. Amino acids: CSKTKASTDTQYF.